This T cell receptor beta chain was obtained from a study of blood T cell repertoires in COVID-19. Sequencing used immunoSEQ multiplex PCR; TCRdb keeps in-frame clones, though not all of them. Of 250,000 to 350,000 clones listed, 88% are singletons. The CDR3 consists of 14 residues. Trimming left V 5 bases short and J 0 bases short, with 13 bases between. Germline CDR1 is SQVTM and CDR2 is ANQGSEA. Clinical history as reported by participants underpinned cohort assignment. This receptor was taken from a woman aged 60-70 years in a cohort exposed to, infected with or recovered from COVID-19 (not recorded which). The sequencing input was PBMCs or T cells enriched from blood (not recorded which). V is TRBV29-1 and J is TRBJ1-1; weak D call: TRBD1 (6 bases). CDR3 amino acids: CSVFTGTLNTEAFF. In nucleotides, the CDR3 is TGCAGCGTTTTCACCGGGACACTGAACACTGAAGCTTTCTTT.